This T cell receptor (beta chain) was observed in a study of Graves' ophthalmopathy and Graves' hyperthyroidism. Regarding the study as a whole: Thyroid clonotypes that were expanded above 0.001 frequency mostly also appeared in blood. A 13-signature model separated ophthalmopathy from stable hyperthyroidism, reaching 85% to 90% sensitivity and less than 82% specificity cross-validated.

Newly diagnosed hyperthyroidism donors, aged 18 to 65, duration under 2 months. Someone took the PBMCs out of about 9.7 ml of fresh peripheral blood. Investigators amplified TCR beta CDR3 regions from RNA transcripts. Scientists carried out first-round RT-PCR using HTBI primers and then a second-round multiplex PCR. From the multiplex PCR reads, TCRdb called clonotypes with MiXCR, one entry per CDR3 protein. The sample holds roughly 380,000 distinct CDR3 sequences, 15% seen once. The table lists this clonotype with many counts. Its antigen is not identified. CDR1 SGHDT and CDR2 YYEEEE come from the germline V gene. The V and J ends lost 1 base and 6 bases respectively, with 11 bases between them. The CDR3 runs to 13 residues.

The V call is TRBV5-6, the J call TRBJ2-7, with a weak D call TRBD2 (5 bases). The sequence was collected from a woman aged 18-29 years with stable Graves' hyperthyroidism. Material: peripheral blood. CDR3 amino acids: CASSLFLRGEQYF. The CDR3 region has the DNA TGTGCCAGCAGCTTGTTTCTACGGGGCGAGCAGTACTTC.